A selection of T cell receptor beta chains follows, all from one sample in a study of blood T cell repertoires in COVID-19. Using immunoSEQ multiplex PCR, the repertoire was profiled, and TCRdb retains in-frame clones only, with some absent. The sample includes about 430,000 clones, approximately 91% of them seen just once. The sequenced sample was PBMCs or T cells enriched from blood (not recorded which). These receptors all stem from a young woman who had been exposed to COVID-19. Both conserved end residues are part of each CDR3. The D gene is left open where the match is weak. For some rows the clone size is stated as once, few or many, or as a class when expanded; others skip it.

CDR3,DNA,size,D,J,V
CASSLGWDRASYEQYF,TGTGCCAGCAGCTTAGGGTGGGACAGGGCTTCCTACGAGCAGTACTTC,-,TRBD1,TRBJ2-7,TRBV7-2
CAISESTVQPQHF,TGTGCCATCAGTGAGTCGACAGTGCAGCCCCAGCATTTT,-,-,TRBJ1-5,TRBV10-3
CASSLGLALARPYNEQFF,TGTGCCAGCAGCTTGGGACTAGCGCTCGCTCGTCCCTACAATGAGCAGTTCTTC,-,TRBD2,TRBJ2-1,TRBV5-4
CASSQDFPGVGSNQPQHF,TGCGCCAGCAGCCAAGATTTTCCGGGGGTTGGTAGCAATCAGCCCCAGCATTTT,-,-,TRBJ1-5,TRBV4-3
CASSSPLVLTEEQFF,TGTGCCAGCAGCTCCCCCCTCGTCTTGACAGAAGAGCAGTTCTTC,-,-,TRBJ2-1,TRBV28
CATSSNRYEQYF,TGTGCCACCAGCAGTAACAGATACGAGCAGTACTTC,-,-,TRBJ2-7,TRBV15
CASSLGQGANTEAFF,TGCGCCAGCAGCTTGGGCCAGGGGGCTAACACTGAAGCTTTCTTT,-,TRBD1,TRBJ1-1,TRBV5-1
CASRAAGLGETQYF,TGTGCCAGCAGAGCCGCGGGGTTAGGAGAGACCCAGTACTTC,-,-,TRBJ2-5,TRBV5-4
CASSPRGLKNYGYTF,TGTGCCAGCAGCCCCAGGGGGCTTAAAAACTATGGCTACACCTTC,-,TRBD1,TRBJ1-2,TRBV13
CASSSDSEETQYF,TGTGCCAGCAGCAGCGACAGTGAAGAGACCCAGTACTTC,-,-,TRBJ2-5,TRBV6-5
CASSYPTGGGNTEAFF,TGTGCCAGCAGTTACCCGACAGGGGGCGGGAACACTGAAGCTTTCTTT,-,TRBD1,TRBJ1-1,TRBV6-2/TRBV6-3
CASSRGTVLTYEQYF,TGTGCCAGTAGTCGCGGGACAGTCCTAACCTACGAGCAGTACTTC,once,-,TRBJ2-7,TRBV19
CASSRAVRQAPQETQYF,TGTGCCAGCAGCCGAGCCGTCAGACAGGCCCCCCAAGAGACCCAGTACTTC,-,-,TRBJ2-5,TRBV7-6
CASPLLTGTINNSPLHF,TGCGCCAGCCCGCTATTGACAGGTACCATTAATAATTCACCCCTCCACTTT,-,-,TRBJ1-6,TRBV10-1
CASSPQGAGGDYNEQFF,TGTGCCAGCTCACCACAGGGAGCGGGAGGGGACTACAATGAGCAGTTCTTC,once,TRBD2,TRBJ2-1,TRBV18
CASGLLAGVGEQFF,TGTGCTAGTGGTTTATTAGCGGGAGTAGGTGAGCAGTTCTTC,-,TRBD2,TRBJ2-1,TRBV12-5
CASSLASWDSAGYTF,TGTGCCAGCAGCTTAGCATCTTGGGACAGCGCGGGCTACACCTTC,-,TRBD1,TRBJ1-2,TRBV7-9
CAWSVQLGARGYTF,TGTGCCTGGAGTGTACAATTGGGGGCTCGGGGCTACACCTTC,-,-,TRBJ1-2,TRBV30
CASSRTSGGRVTYEQYF,TGTGCCAGCAGCCGGACTAGCGGGGGCAGGGTAACCTACGAGCAGTACTTC,-,TRBD2,TRBJ2-7,TRBV7-2
CASSSGGQRETQYF,TGTGCCAGCAGCTCAGGGGGACAGCGGGAGACCCAGTACTTC,-,TRBD1,TRBJ2-5,TRBV11-3
CASSLALTSTQYF,TGTGCCAGCAGCTTAGCCCTGACTAGTACGCAGTATTTT,-,-,TRBJ2-3,TRBV7-9
CASSTPTGAPEQYF,TGTGCCAGCAGTACCCCGACAGGGGCGCCCGAGCAGTACTTC,-,TRBD1,TRBJ2-7,TRBV6-5
CASSQGLAGANEQFF,TGTGCCAGCAGTCAGGGACTAGCGGGCGCGAATGAGCAGTTCTTC,-,TRBD2,TRBJ2-1,TRBV3-1/TRBV3-2
CASSQDEKRGARTGELFF,TGTGCCAGCAGCCAAGATGAAAAGCGGGGGGCACGGACCGGGGAGCTGTTTTTT,-,TRBD2,TRBJ2-2,TRBV4-2
CASSERTSISDEQYF,TGCGCCAGCAGTGAAAGGACTAGCATTTCGGACGAGCAGTACTTC,-,TRBD2,TRBJ2-7,TRBV10-2
CASSQSQDNSPLHF,TGTGCCAGCAGCCAATCCCAGGATAATTCACCCCTCCACTTT,-,-,TRBJ1-6,TRBV3-1/TRBV3-2
CASSQPPSYEQYF,TGTGCCAGCAGCCAACCTCCCTCCTACGAGCAGTACTTC,-,-,TRBJ2-7,TRBV4-2
CASSVAGTESQPQHF,TGTGCCAGCAGTGTGGCCGGGACAGAGAGTCAGCCCCAGCATTTT,-,TRBD1,TRBJ1-5,TRBV2
CASSLLGWGADTEAFF,TGTGCCAGCAGTCTGCTGGGATGGGGCGCTGACACTGAAGCTTTCTTT,-,-,TRBJ1-1,TRBV11-2
CASSPSGASYEQYF,TGTGCCAGCTCACCTTCAGGGGCTTCCTACGAGCAGTACTTC,-,-,TRBJ2-7,TRBV18
CASKRTAASTDTQYF,TGTGCCAGCAAAAGAACGGCGGCTAGCACAGATACGCAGTATTTT,once,-,TRBJ2-3,TRBV7-2
CASSPGTSGNLGGEQFF,TGTGCCAGCAGCCCCGGGACTAGCGGGAATCTGGGTGGTGAGCAGTTCTTC,-,TRBD2,TRBJ2-1,TRBV4-2
CASIHTGTSGLYEQYF,TGTGCCAGCATTCATACCGGGACTAGCGGATTATACGAGCAGTACTTC,-,TRBD2,TRBJ2-7,TRBV27
CASSERTSGRIDTGELFF,TGTGCCAGCAGCGAAAGGACTAGCGGGAGAATTGACACCGGGGAGCTGTTTTTT,-,TRBD2,TRBJ2-2,TRBV7-9
CASSEGIAGGNTQYF,TGTGCCAGCAGCGAAGGAATAGCGGGGGGGAATACGCAGTATTTT,-,TRBD2,TRBJ2-3,TRBV2
CSVAGGSRLTYEQYF,TGCAGCGTTGCCGGCGGGAGCCGATTAACCTACGAGCAGTACTTC,-,TRBD2,TRBJ2-7,TRBV29-1
CASSLDLAGADEQYF,TGTGCCAGCAGCTTAGATCTAGCGGGAGCAGACGAGCAGTACTTC,-,TRBD2,TRBJ2-7,TRBV11-2
CASSIGGAGNTEAFF,TGTGCCAGTAGTATAGGTGGAGCGGGAAACACTGAAGCTTTCTTT,-,-,TRBJ1-1,TRBV19
CASSPPGQMNEKLFF,TGTGCCAGCAGCCCACCGGGACAGATGAATGAAAAACTGTTTTTT,-,-,TRBJ1-4,TRBV21-1
CASSLPYDREYTEAFF,TGTGCCAGCAGTTTACCTTATGACAGGGAGTACACTGAAGCTTTCTTT,-,TRBD1,TRBJ1-1,TRBV28